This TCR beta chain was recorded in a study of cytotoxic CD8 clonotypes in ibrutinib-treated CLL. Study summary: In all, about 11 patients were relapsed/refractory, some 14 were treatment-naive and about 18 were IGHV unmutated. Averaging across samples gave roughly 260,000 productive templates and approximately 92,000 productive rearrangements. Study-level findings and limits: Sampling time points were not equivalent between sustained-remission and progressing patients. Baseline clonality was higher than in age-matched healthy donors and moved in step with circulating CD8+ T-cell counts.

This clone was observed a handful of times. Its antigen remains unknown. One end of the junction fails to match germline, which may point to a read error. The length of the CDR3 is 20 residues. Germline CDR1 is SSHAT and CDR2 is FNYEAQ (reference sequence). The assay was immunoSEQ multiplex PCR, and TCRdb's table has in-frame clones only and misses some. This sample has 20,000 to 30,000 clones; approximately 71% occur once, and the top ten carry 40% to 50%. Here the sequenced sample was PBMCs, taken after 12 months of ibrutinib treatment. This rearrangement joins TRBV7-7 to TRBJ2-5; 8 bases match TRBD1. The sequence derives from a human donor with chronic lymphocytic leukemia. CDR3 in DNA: TGTGCTAGCAGCTTGAAAACGTGGACAGGGTCCCAATCGACCCAAGAGACCCAGTACTTC. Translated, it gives CASSLKTWTGSQSTQETQYF.